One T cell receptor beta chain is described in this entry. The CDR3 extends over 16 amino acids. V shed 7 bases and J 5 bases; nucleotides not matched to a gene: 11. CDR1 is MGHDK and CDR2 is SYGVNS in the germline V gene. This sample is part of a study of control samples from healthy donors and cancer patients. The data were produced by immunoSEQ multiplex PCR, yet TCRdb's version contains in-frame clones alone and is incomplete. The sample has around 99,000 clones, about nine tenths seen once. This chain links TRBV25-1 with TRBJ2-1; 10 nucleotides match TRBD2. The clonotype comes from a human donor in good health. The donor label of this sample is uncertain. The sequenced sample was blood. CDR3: CASTAPSGGPDNEQFF. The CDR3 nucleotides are TGTGCCAGCACCGCACCTAGCGGGGGCCCAGACAATGAGCAGTTCTTC.